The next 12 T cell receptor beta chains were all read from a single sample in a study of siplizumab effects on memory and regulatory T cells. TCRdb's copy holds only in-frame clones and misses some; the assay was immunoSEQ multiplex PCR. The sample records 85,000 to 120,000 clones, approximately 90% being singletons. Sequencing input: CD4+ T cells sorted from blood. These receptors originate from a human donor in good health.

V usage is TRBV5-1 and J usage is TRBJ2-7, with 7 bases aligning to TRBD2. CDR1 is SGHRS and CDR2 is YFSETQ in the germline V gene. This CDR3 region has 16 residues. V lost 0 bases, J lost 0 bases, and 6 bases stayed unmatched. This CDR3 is CASSLAGGTVSYEQYF. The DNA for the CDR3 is TGCGCCAGCAGCTTGGCCGGGGGGACTGTCTCCTACGAGCAGTACTTC.

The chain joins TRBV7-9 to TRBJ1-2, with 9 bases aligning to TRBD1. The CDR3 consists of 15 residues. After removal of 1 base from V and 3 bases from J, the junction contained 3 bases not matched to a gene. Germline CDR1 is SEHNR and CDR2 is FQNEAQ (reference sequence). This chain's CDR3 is CASSLVGDRDYGYTF. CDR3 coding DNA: TGTGCCAGCAGCTTAGTAGGGGACAGGGACTATGGCTACACCTTC. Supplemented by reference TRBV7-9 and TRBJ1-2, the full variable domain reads DTGVSQNPRHKITKRGQNVTFRCDPISEHNRLYWYRQTLGQGPEFLTYFQNEAQLEKSRLLSDRFSAERPKGSFSTLEIQRTEQGDSAMYLCASSLVGDRDYGYTFGSGTRLTVV.

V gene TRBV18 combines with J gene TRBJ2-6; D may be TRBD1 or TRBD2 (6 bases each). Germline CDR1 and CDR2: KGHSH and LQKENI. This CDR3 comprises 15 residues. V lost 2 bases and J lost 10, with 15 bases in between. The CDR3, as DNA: TGTGCCAGCTCACCAGGTACCGGGGGCGTAAACGTCCTGACTTTC. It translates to CASSPGTGGVNVLTF.

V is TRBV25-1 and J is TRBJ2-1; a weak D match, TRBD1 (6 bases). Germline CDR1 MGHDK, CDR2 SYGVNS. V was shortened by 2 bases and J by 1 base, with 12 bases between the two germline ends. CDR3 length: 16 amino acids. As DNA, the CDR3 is TGTGCCAGCAGTGAAAGCAAAGACAGGTCCTACAATGAGCAGTTCTTC. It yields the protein CASSESKDRSYNEQFF.

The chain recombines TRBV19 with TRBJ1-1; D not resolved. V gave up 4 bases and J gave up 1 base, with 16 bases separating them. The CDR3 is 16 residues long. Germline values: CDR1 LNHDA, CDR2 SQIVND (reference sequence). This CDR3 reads CASSKPRAAKNTEAFF. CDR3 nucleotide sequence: TGTGCCAGTAGTAAACCGAGGGCAGCGAAGAACACTGAAGCTTTCTTT.

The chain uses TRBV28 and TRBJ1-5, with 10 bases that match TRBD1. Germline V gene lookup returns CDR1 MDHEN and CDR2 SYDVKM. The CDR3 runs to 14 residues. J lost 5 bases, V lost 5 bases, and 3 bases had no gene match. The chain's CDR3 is CASSADRGYQPQHF. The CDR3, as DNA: TGTGCCAGCAGTGCGGACAGGGGGTATCAGCCCCAGCATTTT.

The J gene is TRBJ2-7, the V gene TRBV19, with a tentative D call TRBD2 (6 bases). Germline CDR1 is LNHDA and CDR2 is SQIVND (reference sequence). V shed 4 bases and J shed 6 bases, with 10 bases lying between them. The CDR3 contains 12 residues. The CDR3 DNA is TGTGCCAGTAGTAGCCCGGGGGTCGAGCAGTACTTC. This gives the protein CASSSPGVEQYF. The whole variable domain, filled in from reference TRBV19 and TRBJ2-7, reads DGGITQSPKYLFRKEGQNVTLSCEQNLNHDAMYWYRQDPGQGLRLIYYSQIVNDFQKGDIAEGYSVSREKKESFPLTVTSAQKNPTAFYLCASSSPGVEQYFGPGTRLTVT.

The CDR3 protein is CASSEPTGGAGDTQYF. DNA for the CDR3: TGTGCCAGCAGTGAACCGACAGGGGGGGCGGGAGATACGCAGTATTTT. The rearrangement links TRBV6-1 to TRBJ2-3; 9 bases agree with TRBD1. CDR1 is MNHNS, CDR2 SASEGT, per germline. The CDR3 length is 16 residues. V gave up 2 bases and J gave up 5 bases; unmatched junction bases: 8.

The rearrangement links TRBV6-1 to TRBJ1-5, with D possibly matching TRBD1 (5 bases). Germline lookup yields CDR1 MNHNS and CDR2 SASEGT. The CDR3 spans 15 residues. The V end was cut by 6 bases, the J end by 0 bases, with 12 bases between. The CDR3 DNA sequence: TGTGCCAGCAGGGCAGGGATTTATAGCAATCAGCCCCAGCATTTT. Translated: CASRAGIYSNQPQHF.

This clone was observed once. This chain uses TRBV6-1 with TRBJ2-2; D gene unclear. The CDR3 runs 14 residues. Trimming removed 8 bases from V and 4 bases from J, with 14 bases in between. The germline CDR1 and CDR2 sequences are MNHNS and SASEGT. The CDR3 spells CASRTGVPTGELFF. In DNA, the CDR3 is TGTGCCAGCCGGACCGGTGTACCCACCGGGGAGCTGTTTTTT.

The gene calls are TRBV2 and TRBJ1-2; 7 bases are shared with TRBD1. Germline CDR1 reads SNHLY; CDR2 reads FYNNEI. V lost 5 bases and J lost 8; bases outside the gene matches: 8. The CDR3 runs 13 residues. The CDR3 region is CASSLTPRGGYTF. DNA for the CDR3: TGTGCCAGCAGTCTAACCCCCAGGGGGGGCTACACCTTC.

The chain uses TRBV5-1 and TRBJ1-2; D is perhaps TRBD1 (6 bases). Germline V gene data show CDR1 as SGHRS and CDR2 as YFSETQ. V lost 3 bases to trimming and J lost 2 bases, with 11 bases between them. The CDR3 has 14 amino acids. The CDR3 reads CASSSRTGNYGYTF. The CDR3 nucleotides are TGCGCCAGCAGCTCCCGTACAGGGAACTATGGCTACACCTTC.